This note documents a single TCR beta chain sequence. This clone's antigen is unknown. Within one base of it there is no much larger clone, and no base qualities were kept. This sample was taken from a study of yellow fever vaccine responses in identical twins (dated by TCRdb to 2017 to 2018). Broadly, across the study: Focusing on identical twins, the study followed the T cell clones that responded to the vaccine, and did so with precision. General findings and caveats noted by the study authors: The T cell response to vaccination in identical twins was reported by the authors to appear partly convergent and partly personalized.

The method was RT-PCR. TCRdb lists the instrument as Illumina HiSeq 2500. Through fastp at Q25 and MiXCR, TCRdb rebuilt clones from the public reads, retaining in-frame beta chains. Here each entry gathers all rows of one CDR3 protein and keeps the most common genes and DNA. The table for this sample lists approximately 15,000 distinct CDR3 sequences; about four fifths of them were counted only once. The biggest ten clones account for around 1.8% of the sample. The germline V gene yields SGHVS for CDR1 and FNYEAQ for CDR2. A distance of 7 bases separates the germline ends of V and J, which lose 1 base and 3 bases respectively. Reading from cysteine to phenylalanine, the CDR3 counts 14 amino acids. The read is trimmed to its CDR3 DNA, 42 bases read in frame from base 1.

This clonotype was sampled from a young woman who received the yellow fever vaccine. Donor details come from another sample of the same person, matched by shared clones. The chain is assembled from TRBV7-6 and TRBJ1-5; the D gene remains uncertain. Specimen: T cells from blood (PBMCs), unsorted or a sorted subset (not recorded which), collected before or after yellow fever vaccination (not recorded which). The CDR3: CASSLGQLNQPQHF. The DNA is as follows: TGTGCCAGCAGCTTAGGGCAGCTCAATCAGCCCCAGCATTTT.